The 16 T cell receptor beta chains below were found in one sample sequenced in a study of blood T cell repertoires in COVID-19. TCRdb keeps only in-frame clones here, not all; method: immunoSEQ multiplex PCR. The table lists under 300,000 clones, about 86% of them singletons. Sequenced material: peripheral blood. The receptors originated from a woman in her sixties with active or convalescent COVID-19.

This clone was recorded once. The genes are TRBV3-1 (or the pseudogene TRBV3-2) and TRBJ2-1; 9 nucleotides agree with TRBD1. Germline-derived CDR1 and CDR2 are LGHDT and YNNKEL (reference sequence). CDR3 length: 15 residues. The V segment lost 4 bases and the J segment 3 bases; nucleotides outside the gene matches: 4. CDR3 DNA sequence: TGTGCCAGCAGCCCCGGGACAGGGAGCTACAATGAGCAGTTCTTC. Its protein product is CASSPGTGSYNEQFF.

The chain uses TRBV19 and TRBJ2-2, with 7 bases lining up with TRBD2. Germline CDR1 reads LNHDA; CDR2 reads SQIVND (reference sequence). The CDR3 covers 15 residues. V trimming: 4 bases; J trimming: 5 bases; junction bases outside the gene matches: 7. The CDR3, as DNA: TGTGCCAGTAGTAAGCGACTAGCTAGAACCGGGGAGCTGTTTTTT. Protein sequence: CASSKRLARTGELFF.

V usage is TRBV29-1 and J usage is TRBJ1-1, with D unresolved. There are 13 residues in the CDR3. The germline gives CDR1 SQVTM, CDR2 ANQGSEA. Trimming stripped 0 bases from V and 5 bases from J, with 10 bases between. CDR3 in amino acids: CSVEDSGPTEAFF. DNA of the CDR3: TGCAGCGTTGAAGATTCGGGTCCAACTGAAGCTTTCTTT.

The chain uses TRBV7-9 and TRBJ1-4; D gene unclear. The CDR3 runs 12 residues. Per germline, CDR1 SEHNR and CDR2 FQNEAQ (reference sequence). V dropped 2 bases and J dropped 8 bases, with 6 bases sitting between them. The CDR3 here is CASSLSSEKLFF. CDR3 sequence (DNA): TGTGCCAGCAGCTTATCCTCGGAAAAACTGTTTTTT.

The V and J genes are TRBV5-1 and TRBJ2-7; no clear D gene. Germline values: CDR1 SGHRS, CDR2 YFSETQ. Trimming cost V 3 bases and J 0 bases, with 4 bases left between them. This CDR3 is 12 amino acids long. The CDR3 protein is CASSSLSYEQYF. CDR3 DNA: TGCGCCAGCAGCTCCCTCTCCTACGAGCAGTACTTC.

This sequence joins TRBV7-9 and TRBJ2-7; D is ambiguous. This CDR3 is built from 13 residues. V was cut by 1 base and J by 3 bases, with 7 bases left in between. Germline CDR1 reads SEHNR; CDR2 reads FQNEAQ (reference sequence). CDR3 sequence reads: CASSLDVDYEQYF. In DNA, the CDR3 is TGTGCCAGCAGCTTAGATGTAGACTACGAGCAGTACTTC.

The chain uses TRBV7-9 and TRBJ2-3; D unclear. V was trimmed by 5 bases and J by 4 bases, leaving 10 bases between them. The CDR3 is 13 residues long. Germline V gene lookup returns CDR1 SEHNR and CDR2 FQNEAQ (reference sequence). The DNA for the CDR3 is TGTGCCAGCAGCGACATTCTTGCAGATACGCAGTATTTT. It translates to CASSDILADTQYF.

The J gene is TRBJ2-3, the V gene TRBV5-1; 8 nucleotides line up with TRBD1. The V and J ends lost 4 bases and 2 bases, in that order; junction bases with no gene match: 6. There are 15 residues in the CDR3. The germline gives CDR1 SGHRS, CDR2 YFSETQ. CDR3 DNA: TGCGCCAGCAGCCACCGGACAGGGAACACAGATACGCAGTATTTT. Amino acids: CASSHRTGNTDTQYF.

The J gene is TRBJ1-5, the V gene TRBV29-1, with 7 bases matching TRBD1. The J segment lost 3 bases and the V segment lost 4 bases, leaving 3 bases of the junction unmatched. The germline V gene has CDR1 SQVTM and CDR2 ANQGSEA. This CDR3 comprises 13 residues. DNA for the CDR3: TGCAGCGTTGGGACAGGAGTCAATCAGCCCCAGCATTTT. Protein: CSVGTGVNQPQHF.

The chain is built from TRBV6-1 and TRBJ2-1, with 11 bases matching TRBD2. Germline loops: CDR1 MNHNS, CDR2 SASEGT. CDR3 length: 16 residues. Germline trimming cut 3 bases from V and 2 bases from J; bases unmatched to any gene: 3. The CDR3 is CASSDLAGGPYNEQFF. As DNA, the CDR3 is TGTGCCAGCAGTGATTTAGCGGGGGGGCCCTACAATGAGCAGTTCTTC.

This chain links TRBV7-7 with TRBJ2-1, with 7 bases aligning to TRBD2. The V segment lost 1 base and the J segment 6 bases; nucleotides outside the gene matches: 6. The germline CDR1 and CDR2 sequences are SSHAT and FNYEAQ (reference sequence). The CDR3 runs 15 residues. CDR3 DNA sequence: TGTGCCAGCAGCTTAGAGGCGGGGGAGTTCAATGAGCAGTTCTTC. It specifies CASSLEAGEFNEQFF.

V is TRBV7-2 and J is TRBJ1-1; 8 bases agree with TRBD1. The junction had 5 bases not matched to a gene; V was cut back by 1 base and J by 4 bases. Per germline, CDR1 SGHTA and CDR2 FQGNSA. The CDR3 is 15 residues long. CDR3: CASSLGQGSVTEAFF. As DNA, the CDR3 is TGTGCCAGCAGCTTAGGACAGGGGAGCGTCACTGAAGCTTTCTTT.

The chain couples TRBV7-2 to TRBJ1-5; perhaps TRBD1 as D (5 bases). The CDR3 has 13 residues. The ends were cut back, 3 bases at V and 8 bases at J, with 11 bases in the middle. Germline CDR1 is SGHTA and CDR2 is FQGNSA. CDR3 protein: CASSFDSREPQHF. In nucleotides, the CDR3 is TGTGCCAGCAGCTTCGACAGCCGGGAGCCCCAGCATTTT.

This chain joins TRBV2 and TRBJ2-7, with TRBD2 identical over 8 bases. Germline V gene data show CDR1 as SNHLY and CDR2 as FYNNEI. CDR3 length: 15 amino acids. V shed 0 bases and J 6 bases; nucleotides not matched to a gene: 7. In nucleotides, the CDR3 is TGTGCCAGCAGTGAAGCGGGGCGGGGGGCCTCCGAGCAGTACTTC. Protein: CASSEAGRGASEQYF.

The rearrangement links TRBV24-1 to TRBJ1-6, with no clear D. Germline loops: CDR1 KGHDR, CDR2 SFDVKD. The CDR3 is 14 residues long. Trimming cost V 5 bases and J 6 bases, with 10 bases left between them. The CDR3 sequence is CATSVARPNSPLHF. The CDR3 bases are TGTGCCACCAGTGTCGCCAGGCCTAATTCACCCCTCCACTTT.

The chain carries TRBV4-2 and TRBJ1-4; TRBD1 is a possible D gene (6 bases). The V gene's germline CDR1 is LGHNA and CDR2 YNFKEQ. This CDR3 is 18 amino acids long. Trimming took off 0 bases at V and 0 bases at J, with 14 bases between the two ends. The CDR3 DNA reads TGTGCCAGCAGCCAAGAATTCGGGAGGGGGGCAACTAATGAAAAACTGTTTTTT. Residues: CASSQEFGRGATNEKLFF.